This entry describes one T cell receptor (beta chain). Germline loops: CDR1 MNHEY, CDR2 SVGAGI. The ends were cut back, 2 bases at V and 1 base at J, with 8 bases in the middle. The CDR3 consists of 14 residues. This record belongs to a study of regulatory T cells in long-lasting Graves disease. Time point denoted: persistent/refractory GD, antithyroid drugs over 5 years with positive TRAb. Extracted RNA from PBMCs served as the source of the TCR library. The authors built TCR beta libraries using iRepertoire HTBI primers and Arm-PCR of CDR3 regions. TCRdb re-derived calls from the multiplex PCR reads in MiXCR, one entry per CDR3 protein. The data contain some 420,000 distinct CDR3 sequences, 22% of them seen just once; the ten biggest clones take up 10% to 15%.

J is TRBJ1-2 and V is TRBV6-5, with D uncertain. This clonotype originated in a female donor with Graves disease. The sequences come from peripheral blood mononuclear cells (PBMCs), collected when the disease was refractory, from a patient treated with antithyroid drugs. CDR3 sequence reads: CASSYETVNYGYTF. CDR3 bases: TGTGCCAGCAGTTACGAGACTGTTAACTATGGCTACACCTTC.